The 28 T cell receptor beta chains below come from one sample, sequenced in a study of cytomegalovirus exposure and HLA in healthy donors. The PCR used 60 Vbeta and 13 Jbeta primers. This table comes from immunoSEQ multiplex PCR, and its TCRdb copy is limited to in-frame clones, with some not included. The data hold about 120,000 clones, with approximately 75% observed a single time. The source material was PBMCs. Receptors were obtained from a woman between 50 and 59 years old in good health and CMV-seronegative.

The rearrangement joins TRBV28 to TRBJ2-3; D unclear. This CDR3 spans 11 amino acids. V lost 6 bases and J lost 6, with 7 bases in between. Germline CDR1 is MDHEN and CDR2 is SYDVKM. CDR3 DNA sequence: TGTGCCAGCAGCTATCCCGATACGCAGTATTTT. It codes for CASSYPDTQYF.

CDR3 protein: CASRGGSGSVAGELFF. Written as DNA, the CDR3 is TGTGCCAGCAGGGGAGGTAGCGGGAGTGTCGCCGGGGAGCTGTTTTTT. The gene calls are TRBV2 and TRBJ2-2, with 9 bases that match TRBD2. V dropped 6 bases and J dropped 6; count of bases not matched to a gene: 11. The CDR3 length is 16 residues. Germline V lookup: CDR1 SNHLY, CDR2 FYNNEI.

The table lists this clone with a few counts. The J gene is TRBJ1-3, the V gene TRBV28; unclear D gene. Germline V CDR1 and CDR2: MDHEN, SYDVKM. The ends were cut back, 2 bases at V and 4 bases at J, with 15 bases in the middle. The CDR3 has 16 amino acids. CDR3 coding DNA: TGTGCCAGCAGTTTACCCTCGGTTAGAATCGGAAACACCATATATTTT. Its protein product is CASSLPSVRIGNTIYF.

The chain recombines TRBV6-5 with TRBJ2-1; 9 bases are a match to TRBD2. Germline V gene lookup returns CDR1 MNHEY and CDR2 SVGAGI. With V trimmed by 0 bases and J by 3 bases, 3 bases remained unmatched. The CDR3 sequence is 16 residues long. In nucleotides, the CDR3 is TGTGCCAGCAGTTACTCGGCGGGAGGGGTCTACAATGAGCAGTTCTTC. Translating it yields CASSYSAGGVYNEQFF.

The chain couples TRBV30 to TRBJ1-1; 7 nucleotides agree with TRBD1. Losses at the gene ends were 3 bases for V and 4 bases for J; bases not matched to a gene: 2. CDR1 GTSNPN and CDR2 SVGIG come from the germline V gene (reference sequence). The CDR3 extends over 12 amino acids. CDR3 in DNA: TGTGCCTGGAGCCGACAGGGCACTGAAGCTTTCTTT. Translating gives CAWSRQGTEAFF.

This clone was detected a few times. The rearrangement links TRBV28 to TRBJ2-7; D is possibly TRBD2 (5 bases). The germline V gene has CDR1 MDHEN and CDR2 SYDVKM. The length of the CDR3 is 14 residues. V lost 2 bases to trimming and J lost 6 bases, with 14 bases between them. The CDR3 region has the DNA TGTGCCAGCAGTTTAGTTGTCATCGGAGGCGAGCAGTACTTC. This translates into CASSLVVIGGEQYF.

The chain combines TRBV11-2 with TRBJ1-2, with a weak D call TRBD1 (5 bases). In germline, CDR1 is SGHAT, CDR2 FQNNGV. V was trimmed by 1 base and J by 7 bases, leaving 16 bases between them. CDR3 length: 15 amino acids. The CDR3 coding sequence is TGTGCCAGCAGCTTAGTTGCGGGGGGTTTCGGTGGCTACACCTTC. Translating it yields CASSLVAGGFGGYTF.

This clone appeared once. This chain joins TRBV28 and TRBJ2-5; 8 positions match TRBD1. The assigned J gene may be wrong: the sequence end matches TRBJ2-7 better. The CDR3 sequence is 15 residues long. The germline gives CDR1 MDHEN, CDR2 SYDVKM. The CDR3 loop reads CASSSRGDRTYEQYF. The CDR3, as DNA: TGTGCCAGCAGTTCGAGGGGGGACAGGACCTACGAGCAGTACTTC.

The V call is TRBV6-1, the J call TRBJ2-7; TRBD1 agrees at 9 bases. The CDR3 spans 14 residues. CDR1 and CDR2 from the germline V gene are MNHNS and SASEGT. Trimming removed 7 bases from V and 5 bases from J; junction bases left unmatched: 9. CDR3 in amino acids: CASNGGQGGHEQYF. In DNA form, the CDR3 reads TGTGCCAGCAACGGGGGACAGGGTGGTCACGAGCAGTACTTC.

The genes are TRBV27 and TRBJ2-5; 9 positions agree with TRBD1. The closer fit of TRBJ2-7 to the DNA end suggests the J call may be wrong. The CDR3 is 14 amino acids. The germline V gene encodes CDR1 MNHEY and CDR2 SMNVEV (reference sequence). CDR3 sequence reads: CASSLGQGQVEQYF. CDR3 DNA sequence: TGTGCCAGCAGTTTAGGACAGGGGCAGGTCGAGCAGTACTTC.

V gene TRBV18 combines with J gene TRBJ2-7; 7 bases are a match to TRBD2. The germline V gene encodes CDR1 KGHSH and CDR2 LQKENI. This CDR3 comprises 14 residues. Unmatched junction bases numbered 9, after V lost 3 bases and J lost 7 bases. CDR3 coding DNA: TGTGCCAGCTCACCGACTAGCACCTCGCGAGAGCAGTACTTC. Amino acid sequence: CASSPTSTSREQYF.

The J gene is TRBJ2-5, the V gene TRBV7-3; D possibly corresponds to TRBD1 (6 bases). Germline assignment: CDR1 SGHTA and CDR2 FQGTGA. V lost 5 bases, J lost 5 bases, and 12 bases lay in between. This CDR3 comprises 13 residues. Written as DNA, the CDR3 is TGTGCCAGCAGCGTCGGACAGACTGAGACCCAGTACTTC. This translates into CASSVGQTETQYF. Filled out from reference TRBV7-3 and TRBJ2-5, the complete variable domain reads GAGVSQTPSNKVTEKGKYVELRCDPISGHTALYWYRQSLGQGPEFLIYFQGTGAADDSGLPNDRFFAVRPEGSVSTLKIQRTERGDSAVYLCASSVGQTETQYFGPGTRLLVL.

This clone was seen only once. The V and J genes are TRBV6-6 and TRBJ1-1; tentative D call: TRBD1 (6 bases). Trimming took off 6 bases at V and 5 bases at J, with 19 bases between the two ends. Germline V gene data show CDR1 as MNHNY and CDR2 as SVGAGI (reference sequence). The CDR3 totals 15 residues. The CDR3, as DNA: TGTGCCAGCAGGGGAATAAGGGGGGGTGGAACTGAAGCTTTCTTT. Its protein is CASRGIRGGGTEAFF.

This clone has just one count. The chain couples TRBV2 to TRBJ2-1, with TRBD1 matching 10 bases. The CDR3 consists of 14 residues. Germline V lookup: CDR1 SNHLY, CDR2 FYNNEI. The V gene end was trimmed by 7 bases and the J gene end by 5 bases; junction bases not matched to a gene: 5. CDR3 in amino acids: CASMLGTGDNEQFF. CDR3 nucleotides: TGTGCCAGCATGCTGGGGACAGGGGACAATGAGCAGTTCTTC.

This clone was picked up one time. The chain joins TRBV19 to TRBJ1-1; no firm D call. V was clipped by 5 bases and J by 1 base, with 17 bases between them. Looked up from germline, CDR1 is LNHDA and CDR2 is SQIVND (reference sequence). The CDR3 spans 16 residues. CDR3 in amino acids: CASSFRGSPRNTEAFF. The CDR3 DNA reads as TGTGCCAGTAGTTTTAGAGGGAGCCCTCGGAACACTGAAGCTTTCTTT.

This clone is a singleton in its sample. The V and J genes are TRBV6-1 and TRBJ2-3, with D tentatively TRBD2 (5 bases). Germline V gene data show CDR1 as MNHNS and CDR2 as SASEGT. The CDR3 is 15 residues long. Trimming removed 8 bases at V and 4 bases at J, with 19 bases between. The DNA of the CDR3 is TGTGCCAGCTTAGGACGGCCCGGGATTTCAGATACGCAGTATTTT. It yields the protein CASLGRPGISDTQYF.

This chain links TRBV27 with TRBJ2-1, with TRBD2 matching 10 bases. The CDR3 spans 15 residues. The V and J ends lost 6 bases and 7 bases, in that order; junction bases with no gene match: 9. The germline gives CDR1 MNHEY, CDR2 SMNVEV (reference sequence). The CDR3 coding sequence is TGTGCCAGCAGGATCCTAGCGGGAGCGGTAAATGAGCAGTTCTTC. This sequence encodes CASRILAGAVNEQFF.

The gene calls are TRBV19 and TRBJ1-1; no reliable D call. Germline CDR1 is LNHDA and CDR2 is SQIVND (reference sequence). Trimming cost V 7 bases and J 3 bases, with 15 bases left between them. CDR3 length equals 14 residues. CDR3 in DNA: TGTGCCAGTACAGTTTCCGGGGATGACACTGAAGCTTTCTTT. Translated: CASTVSGDDTEAFF.

The CDR3 nucleotides read TGTGCCATCAGCCCCACTAGCGGGAGGGGATTGAACGAGCAGTACTTC. It is translated as CAISPTSGRGLNEQYF. The chain couples TRBV10-3 to TRBJ2-7; TRBD2 aligns across 13 bases. The germline V gene encodes CDR1 ENHRY and CDR2 SYGVKD. The ends lost 6 bases at V and 5 bases at J; junction bases unmatched: 10. The CDR3 runs 16 residues.

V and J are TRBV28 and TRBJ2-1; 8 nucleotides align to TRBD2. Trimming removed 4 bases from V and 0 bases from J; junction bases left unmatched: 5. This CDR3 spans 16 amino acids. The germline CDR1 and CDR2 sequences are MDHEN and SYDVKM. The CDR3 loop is CASSSDTSGSYNEQFF. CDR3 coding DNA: TGTGCCAGCAGTTCCGACACTAGCGGCTCCTACAATGAGCAGTTCTTC. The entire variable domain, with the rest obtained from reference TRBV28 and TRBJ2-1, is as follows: DVKVTQSSRYLVKRTGEKVFLECVQDMDHENMFWYRQDPGLGLRLIYFSYDVKMKEKGDIPEGYSVSREKKERFSLILESASTNQTSMYLCASSSDTSGSYNEQFFGPGTRLTVL.

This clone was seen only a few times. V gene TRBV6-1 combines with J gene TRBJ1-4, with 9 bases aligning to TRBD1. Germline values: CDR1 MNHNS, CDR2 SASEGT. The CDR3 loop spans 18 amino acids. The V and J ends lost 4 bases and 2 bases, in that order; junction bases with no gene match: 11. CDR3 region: CASSGHRQGGRTNEKLFF. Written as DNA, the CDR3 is TGTGCCAGCAGTGGCCACCGACAGGGGGGGCGGACTAATGAAAAACTGTTTTTT.

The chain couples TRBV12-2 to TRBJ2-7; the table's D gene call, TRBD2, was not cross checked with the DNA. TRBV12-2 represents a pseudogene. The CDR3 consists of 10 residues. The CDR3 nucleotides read TGTGCAAGTCGCTCCCGCGAGCAGTACTTC. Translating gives CASRSREQYF.

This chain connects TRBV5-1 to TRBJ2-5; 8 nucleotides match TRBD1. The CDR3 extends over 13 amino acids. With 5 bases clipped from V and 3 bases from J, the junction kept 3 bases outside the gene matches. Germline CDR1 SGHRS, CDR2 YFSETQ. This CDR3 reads CASRLTGEETQYF. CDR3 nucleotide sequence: TGCGCCAGCAGGTTGACAGGGGAAGAGACCCAGTACTTC.

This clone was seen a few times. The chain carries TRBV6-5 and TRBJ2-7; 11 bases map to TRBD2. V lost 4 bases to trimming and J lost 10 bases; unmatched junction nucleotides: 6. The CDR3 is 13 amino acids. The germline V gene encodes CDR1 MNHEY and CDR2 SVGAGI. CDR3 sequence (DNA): TGTGCCAGCAGTTCCGGACTAGCGGGTTTTCAGTACTTC. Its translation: CASSSGLAGFQYF.

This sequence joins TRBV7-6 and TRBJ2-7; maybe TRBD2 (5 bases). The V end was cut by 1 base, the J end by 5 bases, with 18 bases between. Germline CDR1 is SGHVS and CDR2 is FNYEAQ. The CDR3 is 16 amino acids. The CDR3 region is CASSLEGGPSSNEQYF. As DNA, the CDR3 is TGTGCCAGCAGCTTAGAAGGAGGACCAAGCAGTAACGAGCAGTACTTC. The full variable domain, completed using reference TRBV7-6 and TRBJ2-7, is GAGVSQSPRYKVTKRGQDVALRCDPISGHVSLYWYRQALGQGPEFLTYFNYEAQQDKSGLPNDRFSAERPEGSISTLTIQRTEQRDSAMYRCASSLEGGPSSNEQYFGPGTRLTVT.

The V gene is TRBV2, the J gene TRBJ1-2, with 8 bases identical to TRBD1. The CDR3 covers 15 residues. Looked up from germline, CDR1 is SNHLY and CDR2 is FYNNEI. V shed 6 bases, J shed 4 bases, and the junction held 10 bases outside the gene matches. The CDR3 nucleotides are TGTGCCAGCAGGTTAACCGGGCAGGGGGCCTATGGCTACACCTTC. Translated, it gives CASRLTGQGAYGYTF.

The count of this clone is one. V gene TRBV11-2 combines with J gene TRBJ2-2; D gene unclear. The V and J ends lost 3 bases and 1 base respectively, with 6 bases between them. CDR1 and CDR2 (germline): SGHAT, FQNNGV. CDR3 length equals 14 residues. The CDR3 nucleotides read TGTGCCAGCAGCTTCGAGCGGAACACCGGGGAGCTGTTTTTT. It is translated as CASSFERNTGELFF. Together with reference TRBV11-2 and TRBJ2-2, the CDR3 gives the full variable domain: EAGVAQSPRYKIIEKRQSVAFWCNPISGHATLYWYQQILGQGPKLLIQFQNNGVVDDSQLPKDRFSAERLKGVDSTLKIQPAKLEDSAVYLCASSFERNTGELFFGEGSRLTVL.

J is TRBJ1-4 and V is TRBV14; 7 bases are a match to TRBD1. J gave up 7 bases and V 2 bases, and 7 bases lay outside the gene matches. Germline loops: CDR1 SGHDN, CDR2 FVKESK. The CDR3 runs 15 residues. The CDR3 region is CASSQSRGRGEKLFF. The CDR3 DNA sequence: TGTGCCAGCAGCCAATCCAGGGGGAGAGGTGAAAAACTGTTTTTT. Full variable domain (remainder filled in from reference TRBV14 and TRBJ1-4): EAGVTQFPSHSVIEKGQTVTLRCDPISGHDNLYWYRRVMGKEIKFLLHFVKESKQDESGMPNNRFLAERTGGTYSTLKVQPAELEDSGVYFCASSQSRGRGEKLFFGSGTQLSVL.